Presented here are 8 T cell receptor beta chains from one specimen sequenced in a study of regulatory T cells in long-lasting Graves disease. Relying on iRepertoire HTBI primers and Arm-PCR of CDR3 regions, the team built TCR beta libraries. TCRdb re-derived calls from the multiplex PCR reads in MiXCR, one entry per CDR3 protein. The sample lists 400,000 to 500,000 distinct CDR3 sequences; around 15% were seen once. The sample's time point: newly diagnosed GD, antithyroid drugs for less than 3 months. The TCR library used RNA extracted from PBMCs. The same specimen was also included in a second study, on T cells in Graves' hyperthyroidism and ophthalmopathy.

The material was peripheral blood mononuclear cells (PBMCs), obtained at new diagnosis, from a patient treated with antithyroid drugs. The receptor source for this set is a woman aged 50 to 60 with Graves disease.

This clonotype has more than one count but fewer than ten. This chain joins TRBV27 and TRBJ2-7; 8 positions match TRBD2. CDR3 size: 15 residues. The V gene's germline CDR1 is MNHEY and CDR2 SMNVEV (reference sequence). V was pared by 1 base and J by 5 bases, with 7 bases of the junction left unmatched. The CDR3 loop is CASSLLTGGMNEQYF. For the CDR3, the DNA is TGTGCCAGCAGTTTATTAACGGGAGGGATGAACGAGCAGTACTTC.

This clonotype has a handful of counts. The chain is built from TRBV19 and TRBJ1-2; D is unclear. The CDR3 is made up of 13 amino acids. V was pared by 4 bases and J by 4 bases, with 10 bases between. The germline V gene has CDR1 LNHDA and CDR2 SQIVND (reference sequence). The chain's CDR3 is CASSRMDGYGYTF. The CDR3 coding sequence is TGTGCCAGTAGTAGAATGGACGGCTATGGCTACACCTTC.

As to this clonotype: A much larger clone lies one base from this, so it may be a read error. The rearrangement links TRBV20-1 to TRBJ2-5; the D gene is possibly TRBD2 (5 bases). CDR3 size: 12 residues. Trimming pared 3 bases from V and 6 bases from J, leaving 11 bases between. Germline CDR1 DFQATT, CDR2 SNEGSKA (reference sequence). This chain's CDR3 is CSASGMGKTQYF. The CDR3 bases are TGCAGTGCTAGCGGGATGGGTAAGACCCAGTACTTC.

This clonotype was counted ten times or more. J is TRBJ1-5 and V is TRBV6-1, with TRBD1 matching 11 bases. Germline loops: CDR1 MNHNS, CDR2 SASEGT. The J segment lost 0 bases and the V segment lost 4 bases, leaving 5 bases of the junction unmatched. The CDR3 is 17 amino acids. CDR3 in amino acids: CASSGDRGRHSNQPQHF. Written as DNA, the CDR3 is TGTGCCAGCAGTGGGGACAGGGGGAGACATAGCAATCAGCCCCAGCATTTT.

This clonotype has more than one count but fewer than ten. This chain joins TRBV10-3 and TRBJ2-7; D possibly corresponds to TRBD1 (5 bases). The V end was cut by 6 bases, the J end by 3 bases, with 9 bases between. Germline loops: CDR1 ENHRY, CDR2 SYGVKD. The CDR3 covers 12 residues. The CDR3 is CAIRGASYEQYF. The DNA for the CDR3 is TGTGCCATCAGAGGGGCGAGCTACGAGCAGTACTTC.

The gene calls are TRBV28 and TRBJ1-4; no clear D. The CDR3 covers 14 residues. Germline CDR1 is MDHEN and CDR2 is SYDVKM. Trimming removed 3 bases from V and 7 bases from J, with 12 bases in between. CDR3 in DNA: TGTGCCAGCAGTTTGAGGGAAAGAAGTGAAAAACTGTTTTTT. Translation: CASSLRERSEKLFF.

The chain recombines TRBV29-1 with TRBJ2-7, with 11 bases identical to TRBD2. The CDR3 is 13 residues long. Trimming cost V 6 bases and J 2 bases; bases outside gene matches: 3. CDR1 SQVTM and CDR2 ANQGSEA come from the germline V gene. The CDR3 loop is CSVELAGAYEQYF. CDR3 nucleotide sequence: TGCAGCGTGGAACTAGCGGGAGCCTACGAGCAGTACTTC.

This clonotype was counted ten times or more. V and J are TRBV10-3 and TRBJ2-1, with TRBD2 matching over 14 bases. Losses at the gene ends were 0 bases for V and 6 bases for J; bases not matched to a gene: 4. Germline values: CDR1 ENHRY, CDR2 SYGVKD. The CDR3 is 17 amino acids. CDR3: CAISESGTSGGGNEQFF. CDR3 nucleotide sequence: TGTGCCATCAGTGAGTCCGGGACTAGCGGGGGAGGCAATGAGCAGTTCTTC.